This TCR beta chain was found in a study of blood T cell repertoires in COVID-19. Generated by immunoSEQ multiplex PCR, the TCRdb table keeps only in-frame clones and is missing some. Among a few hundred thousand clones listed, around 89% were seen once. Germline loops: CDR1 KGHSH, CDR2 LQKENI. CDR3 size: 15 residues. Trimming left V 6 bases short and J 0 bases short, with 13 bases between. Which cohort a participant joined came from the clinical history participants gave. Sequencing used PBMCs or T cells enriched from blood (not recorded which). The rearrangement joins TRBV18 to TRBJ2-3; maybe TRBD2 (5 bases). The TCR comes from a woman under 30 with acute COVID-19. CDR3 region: CASSPSLTSTDTQYF. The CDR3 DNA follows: TGTGCCAGCTCTCCTAGCCTTACTAGCACAGATACGCAGTATTTT. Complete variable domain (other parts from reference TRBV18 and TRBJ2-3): NAGVMQNPRHLVRRRGQEARLRCSPMKGHSHVYWYRQLPEEGLKFMVYLQKENIIDESGMPKERFSAEFPKEGPSILRIQQVVRGDSAAYFCASSPSLTSTDTQYFGPGTRLTVL.